The table lists the clone carrying this TCR beta chain with a count of one. This entry comes from a study of shared clonotypes between healthy human individuals. Study details: CD4 naive and CD4 memory each took three plates per donor, while CD8 naive took two and CD8 memory one.

Donors included only healthy HIV-negative adults lacking recent acute infections or vaccinations. CD45RA-negative memory and CD45RA+ naive subsets were split from the CD4+ cells. This CDR3 is 15 amino acids long. Germline CDR1 MDHEN, CDR2 SYDVKM. V gave up 7 bases and J gave up 0 bases, with 13 bases separating them. Original methodology: There were no quality scores in the junction-only immunoSEQ sequences, so filtering differed. Sequencing used immunoSEQ multiplex PCR; TCRdb keeps in-frame clones, though not all of them. That table supplies the V and J calls and clone size; D and trimming were determined from the DNA. Seen here are 2,500,000 or so clones, 85% to 95% observed once, and the top ten hold about 0.41%.

The V call is TRBV28, the J call TRBJ1-3; D unresolved. Input material: naive CD4+ T cells from PBMCs. Sample subset: CD45RA+ positively selected. The TCR sequence derives from a man between 18 and 29 years old in good health. Some clones in this sample may be carry-over from other donors' samples. The CDR3 loop reads CASIPDLRSGNTIYF. The CDR3 DNA reads as TGTGCCAGCATCCCGGATCTACGCTCTGGAAACACCATATATTTT.